This TCR beta chain comes out of a study of blood T cell repertoires in COVID-19. Study as a whole: The origin of the acute and convalescent COVID-19 samples was the United States, Italy and Spain. The analysed material was cDNA or gDNA that came from T cells, B-cell-depleted T cells, or PBMCs.

Original processing notes: Counts of nucleated cells, estimated from reference gene primer amplification, were obtained. The repertoire was sequenced with immunoSEQ multiplex PCR; TCRdb's copy has only in-frame clones and lacks some. V and J calls and clone size are as listed in that table; D and trimming were resolved from the DNA. The sample consists of 78,000 or so clones, about 80% of them appearing once. Worth noting for this clone: The junction departs from germline at one end; a sequencing error may be responsible.

The CDR3 is 11 amino acids. CDR1 and CDR2 (germline): MNHEY, SVGAGI. The origin of this receptor is a man older than 75 with acute or convalescent COVID-19. This sequence joins TRBV6-5 and TRBJ2-7, with 9 positions matching TRBD1. Sequencing used peripheral blood. For the CDR3, the DNA is TGTGCCAGCAGTTACCTGGGACAGGGATTTTTC. As protein: CASSYLGQGFF.